The present entry profiles one T cell receptor beta chain with its context. Its antigen is still unknown. The use of a sample-barcoded 5' primer and a J-beta primer mix characterized a second PCR of 7 to 11 cycles. TCRdb independently ran MiXCR on the 5' RACE reads; one entry per CDR3 protein. This table holds approximately 1.5 million distinct CDR3 sequences, about 31% found once. The sample belongs to a study of blood T cells in healthy people across ages. The germline V and J ends were trimmed by 0 bases and 4 bases, with 15 bases remaining between them. The germline gives CDR1 LGHDT, CDR2 YNNKEL (reference sequence). The CDR3 contains 16 residues. Broader study findings: Roughly linearly, TCR beta diversity per million T cells fell as age increased.

V usage is TRBV3-1 and J usage is TRBJ1-2, with a weak D call TRBD1 (6 bases). The TCR originated in a woman between 25 and 40 years old in good health. Sequenced material: blood. The CDR3 protein is CASSQDRGAGGYGYTF. The CDR3 bases are TGTGCCAGCAGCCAAGACCGGGGGGCAGGAGGCTATGGCTACACCTTC.